The clone carrying this TCR beta chain has more than one count but fewer than ten. The antigen remains undetermined. Germline CDR1 MNHEY, CDR2 SVGEGT. This CDR3 is 11 amino acids long. V lost 10 bases and J lost 13; bases outside the gene matches: 6. This sample stems from a study of T cells after yellow fever vaccination. Study-level background: Fractions of low cell number were prepared using SMART-Seq v4 Ultra Low Input. Notes on the study in general: Re-detected after boosting: most primary clones, 96% of CD4 and 75% to 90% of CD8.

A single record per CDR3 protein comes from TCRdb applying MiXCR to the 5' RACE reads. Here the sample spans fewer than 400,000 distinct CDR3 sequences, 6.2% being singletons. This chain connects TRBV6-2 or TRBV6-3 to TRBJ2-1, with 11 bases that match TRBD2. The material was PBMCs, obtained 5 days after the yellow fever booster vaccination. The clonotype originates from a man between 25 and 39 years old who received the YFV17D yellow fever vaccine. The CDR3 DNA is TGTGCCATCACTAGCGGGGGTCCTCAGTTCTTC. It translates to CAITSGGPQFF.